These 31 T cell receptor beta chains were sequenced from one sample in a study of neoadjuvant nivolumab and ipilimumab in lung cancer. The data were produced by immunoSEQ multiplex PCR, yet TCRdb's version contains in-frame clones alone and is incomplete. Among about 8,100 clones listed, around 79% were seen once. This specimen consisted of adjacent normal lung tissue, obtained after neoadjuvant nivolumab, alone or with ipilimumab, at or shortly before surgery. These receptors came from an adult with non-small cell lung cancer.

V is TRBV19 and J is TRBJ1-5, with a weak D call TRBD1 (5 bases). The CDR3 is made up of 14 amino acids. CDR1 and CDR2 (germline): LNHDA, SQIVND (reference sequence). Trimming removed 4 bases from V and 4 bases from J, with 11 bases in between. CDR3 amino acids: CASSTGLLNQPQHF. The DNA for the CDR3 is TGTGCCAGTAGTACAGGGTTATTAAATCAGCCCCAGCATTTT.

The V call is TRBV27, the J call TRBJ1-4; D call uncertain. Germline CDR1 and CDR2: MNHEY and SMNVEV (reference sequence). CDR3 size: 13 residues. Trimming pared 5 bases from V and 4 bases from J, leaving 8 bases between. The CDR3 sequence is CASSPRSNEKLFF. The CDR3 nucleotides read TGTGCCAGCAGTCCGCGGAGTAATGAAAAACTGTTTTTT.

The chain combines TRBV27 with TRBJ1-6, with a tentative D call TRBD1 (5 bases). The CDR3 runs to 15 residues. Germline loops: CDR1 MNHEY, CDR2 SMNVEV (reference sequence). V was trimmed by 4 bases and J by 6 bases, leaving 13 bases between them. CDR3 residues: CASSSVRVANSPLHF. The CDR3 DNA reads TGTGCCAGCAGTTCCGTCAGGGTCGCTAATTCACCCCTCCACTTT.

This chain uses TRBV29-1 with TRBJ2-6; no firm D call. The germline V gene encodes CDR1 SQVTM and CDR2 ANQGSEA. Trimming took 5 bases from V and 1 from J, leaving 12 bases between them. This CDR3 region has 15 residues. The chain's CDR3 is CSVSVTLSGANVLTF. The DNA of the CDR3 is TGCAGCGTTTCCGTCACCTTATCTGGGGCCAACGTCCTGACTTTC. Full variable domain (outside the CDR3, taken from reference TRBV29-1 and TRBJ2-6): SAVISQKPSRDICQRGTSLTIQCQVDSQVTMMFWYRQQPGQSLTLIATANQGSEATYESGFVIDKFPISRPNLTFSTLTVSNMSPEDSSIYLCSVSVTLSGANVLTFGAGSRLTVL.

A few counts support this clone. J is TRBJ2-7 and V is TRBV4-1; D remains unclear. Trimming removed 0 bases at V and 2 bases at J, with 5 bases between. The CDR3 is 13 residues long. Germline values: CDR1 MGHRA, CDR2 YSYEKL. DNA of the CDR3: TGCGCCAGCAGCCAAGAAGGGACCTACGAGCAGTACTTC. It codes for CASSQEGTYEQYF.

The V call is TRBV30, the J call TRBJ1-6, with D perhaps TRBD1 (6 bases). The CDR3 runs to 15 residues. Germline V CDR1 and CDR2: GTSNPN, SVGIG (reference sequence). V was cut by 5 bases and J by 7 bases, with 18 bases left in between. The chain's CDR3 is CAWGVGTTRNSPLHF. CDR3 bases: TGTGCCTGGGGGGTAGGGACAACCAGAAATTCACCCCTCCACTTT.

This clone has just a few counts. This chain links TRBV6-1 with TRBJ2-7; D not resolved. From germline, CDR1 is MNHNS and CDR2 SASEGT. The CDR3 contains 13 residues. With 6 bases removed from V and 2 bases from J, the gap between germline ends came to 11 bases. The CDR3, as DNA: TGTGCCAGCAGACAGACACCTACCTACGAGCAGTACTTC. Translating gives CASRQTPTYEQYF.

This chain joins TRBV5-1 and TRBJ2-1; 14 nucleotides align to TRBD2. V dropped 1 base and J dropped 0; count of bases not matched to a gene: 3. Germline CDR1 SGHRS, CDR2 YFSETQ. This CDR3 region has 18 residues. CDR3 in DNA: TGCGCCAGCAGCTTGCGGGGGACTAGCGGGAGCTCCTACAATGAGCAGTTCTTC. Translating gives CASSLRGTSGSSYNEQFF.

This clone has more than one count but fewer than ten. This chain uses TRBV4-1 with TRBJ2-1; D remains ambiguous. The V end lost 4 bases, the J end lost 6 bases, and 16 bases lay between the germline ends. This CDR3 region has 15 residues. CDR1 and CDR2 from the germline V gene are MGHRA and YSYEKL. The CDR3 protein is CASSPTAQTGNEQFF. The DNA for the CDR3 is TGCGCCAGCAGCCCTACAGCTCAAACGGGCAATGAGCAGTTCTTC.

The chain employs TRBV6-5 and TRBJ2-5; weak D call: TRBD2 (5 bases). The V and J ends lost 2 bases and 5 bases respectively, with 18 bases between them. Per germline, CDR1 MNHEY and CDR2 SVGAGI. The CDR3 has 16 residues. The DNA of the CDR3 is TGTGCCAGCAGTTACGTCGATGAGGGCGGTTGGGAGACCCAGTACTTC. Translated, it gives CASSYVDEGGWETQYF.

The V call is TRBV4-1, the J call TRBJ2-5; D may be TRBD1 (5 bases). Trimming pared 6 bases from V and 5 bases from J, leaving 13 bases between. From germline, CDR1 is MGHRA and CDR2 YSYEKL. This CDR3 spans 13 amino acids. The CDR3 loop reads CASSSVGQETQYF. Written as DNA, the CDR3 is TGCGCCAGCAGTTCTGTGGGGCAGGAGACCCAGTACTTC.

Here the CDR3 reads CASASPTGTNSPLHF. CDR3 nucleotide sequence: TGTGCCAGCGCATCGCCTACAGGGACGAATTCACCCCTCCACTTT. The chain combines TRBV6-6 with TRBJ1-6; D is possibly TRBD1 (6 bases). The CDR3 has 15 amino acids. CDR1 and CDR2 from the germline V gene are MNHNY and SVGAGI (reference sequence). V lost 8 bases and J 7 bases, leaving 18 bases between the germline ends.

The V gene is TRBV10-3, the J gene TRBJ2-3; a possible D gene is TRBD1 (5 bases). This CDR3 has 17 residues. Trimming pared 0 bases from V and 3 bases from J, leaving 16 bases between. CDR1 is ENHRY and CDR2 is SYGVKD in the germline V gene. The CDR3 region has the DNA TGTGCCATCAGTGAGTCTCCAGGGAACGGATTTACAGATACGCAGTATTTT. Residues: CAISESPGNGFTDTQYF.

This clone was detected only a few times. This rearrangement joins TRBV13 to TRBJ1-3; D remains ambiguous. Germline-derived CDR1 and CDR2 are PRHDT and FYEKMQ (reference sequence). This CDR3 has 18 residues. The ends were cut back, 4 bases at V and 4 bases at J, with 23 bases in the middle. This chain's CDR3 is CASSSVHQNEGEGNTIYF. CDR3 DNA sequence: TGTGCCAGCAGCTCAGTGCACCAGAATGAGGGAGAAGGAAACACCATATATTTT. Full variable domain (outside the CDR3, taken from reference TRBV13 and TRBJ1-3): AAGVIQSPRHLIKEKRETATLKCYPIPRHDTVYWYQQGPGQDPQFLISFYEKMQSDKGSIPDRFSAQQFSDYHSELNMSSLELGDSALYFCASSSVHQNEGEGNTIYFGEGSWLTVV.

The V and J genes are TRBV27 and TRBJ1-5; 7 nucleotides agree with TRBD1. This CDR3 has 14 amino acids. Trimming removed 5 bases from V and 4 bases from J; junction bases left unmatched: 5. From germline, CDR1 is MNHEY and CDR2 SMNVEV (reference sequence). The CDR3 sequence is CASSPTGWNQPQHF. CDR3 DNA sequence: TGTGCCAGCAGTCCGACAGGGTGGAATCAGCCCCAGCATTTT.

The V gene is TRBV4-3, the J gene TRBJ2-5, with TRBD2 matching 8 bases. With 1 base clipped from V and 2 bases from J, the junction kept 3 bases outside the gene matches. The CDR3 has 15 amino acids. Germline assignment: CDR1 LGHNA and CDR2 YSLEER. In DNA, the CDR3 is TGCGCCAGCAGCCAAGCCGGGGGGGGGCAAGAGACCCAGTACTTC. The encoded protein is CASSQAGGGQETQYF.

J is TRBJ2-3 and V is TRBV5-1, with D possibly being TRBD2 (7 bases). CDR1 is SGHRS, CDR2 YFSETQ, per germline. The CDR3 contains 14 residues. V lost 4 bases to trimming and J lost 4 bases, with 13 bases between them. CDR3 in amino acids: CASSNLGGPDTQYF. CDR3 coding DNA: TGCGCCAGCAGCAACCTCGGGGGGCCAGATACGCAGTATTTT.

The chain couples TRBV5-1 to TRBJ1-3; D not resolved. The germline V gene has CDR1 SGHRS and CDR2 YFSETQ. V lost 5 bases to trimming and J lost 0 bases, with 3 bases between them. CDR3 length: 12 residues. CDR3 protein: CASSGSGNTIYF. The CDR3 nucleotides read TGCGCCAGCAGTGGCTCTGGAAACACCATATATTTT.

The rearrangement uses TRBV21-1 and TRBJ1-2. TRBV21-1 is described as a pseudogene. The CDR3 totals 15 residues. The CDR3 DNA is TGTGCCAGCAGCTCCCATGGGGGGACTAACTATGGCTACACCTTC. Amino acids: CASSSHGGTNYGYTF.

The chain employs TRBV5-4 and TRBJ2-7; possible D gene TRBD1, 6 bases. The V end was cut by 0 bases, the J end by 5 bases, with 15 bases between. Germline lookup yields CDR1 SGHNT and CDR2 YYREEE (reference sequence). The CDR3 runs to 15 residues. The CDR3 DNA reads as TGTGCCAGCAGCTTGGAACCCGGCAGGGGCCACGAGCAGTACTTC. Its protein product is CASSLEPGRGHEQYF.

J is TRBJ2-7 and V is TRBV7-9; D is unclear. V was clipped by 5 bases and J by 4 bases, with 12 bases between them. This CDR3 is 13 amino acids long. Germline CDR1 and CDR2: SEHNR and FQNEAQ (reference sequence). The CDR3 loop reads CASSPSTAYEQYF. The CDR3 nucleotides are TGTGCCAGCAGCCCCTCGACGGCTTACGAGCAGTACTTC.

Only a few counts were recorded for this clone. Here the CDR3 DNA reads TGTGCCAGTACCTCAGGACAGGGTGGCAATCAGCCCCAGCATTTT. Amino acid sequence: CASTSGQGGNQPQHF. V usage is TRBV19 and J usage is TRBJ1-5, with TRBD1 matching over 8 bases. Germline CDR1 and CDR2: LNHDA and SQIVND (reference sequence). The CDR3 has 15 residues. With V trimmed by 7 bases and J by 2 bases, 7 bases remained unmatched.

This clone appeared a few times. The V call is TRBV9, the J call TRBJ1-3, with D maybe TRBD1 (5 bases). This CDR3 has 15 residues. V dropped 0 bases and J dropped 4 bases, with 11 bases sitting between them. CDR1 SGDLS and CDR2 YYNGEE come from the germline V gene. The CDR3 is CASSVEGMEGNTIYF. The CDR3 DNA is TGTGCCAGCAGCGTAGAGGGGATGGAGGGAAACACCATATATTTT.

V and J are TRBV30 and TRBJ1-3, with 7 bases matching TRBD1. The CDR3 is 15 amino acids. Germline loops: CDR1 GTSNPN, CDR2 SVGIG (reference sequence). Unmatched junction bases numbered 7, after V lost 3 bases and J lost 2 bases. This chain's CDR3 is CAWRETGYAGNTIYF. The CDR3 bases are TGTGCCTGGAGGGAGACAGGGTACGCTGGAAACACCATATATTTT.

The V and J genes are TRBV5-4 and TRBJ2-2; 7 nucleotides match TRBD1. The junction had 2 bases not matched to a gene; V was cut back by 0 bases and J by 0 bases. This CDR3 is 16 amino acids long. CDR1 SGHNT and CDR2 YYREEE come from the germline V gene (reference sequence). Here the CDR3 DNA reads TGTGCCAGCAGCTTGGAAGGGGGCGCGAACACCGGGGAGCTGTTTTTT. This sequence encodes CASSLEGGANTGELFF.

This clone appeared once. V is TRBV5-1 and J is TRBJ2-5; 8 bases are a match to TRBD2. V trimming: 1 base; J trimming: 2 bases; junction bases outside the gene matches: 7. The CDR3 sequence is 16 residues long. Germline CDR1 SGHRS, CDR2 YFSETQ. Written as DNA, the CDR3 is TGCGCCAGCAGCTTGTTCGCTAGCGGGCCGCAAGAGACCCAGTACTTC. It specifies CASSLFASGPQETQYF. Full variable domain (rest looked up from reference TRBV5-1 and TRBJ2-5): KAGVTQTPRYLIKTRGQQVTLSCSPISGHRSVSWYQQTPGQGLQFLFEYFSETQRNKGNFPGRFSGRQFSNSRSEMNVSTLELGDSALYLCASSLFASGPQETQYFGPGTRLLVL.

On this clone: Other DNA sequences in the same sample also yield this CDR3. The CDR3 sequence: CASSSGTGRETQYF. CDR3 DNA: TGCGCCAGCAGCTCCGGGACAGGTAGAGAGACCCAGTACTTC. The V and J genes are TRBV5-1 and TRBJ2-5, with 8 bases aligning to TRBD1. V lost 3 bases and J lost 4; bases outside the gene matches: 5. In germline, CDR1 is SGHRS, CDR2 YFSETQ. This CDR3 is 14 amino acids long.

This clone was counted between two and nine times. The V and J genes are TRBV7-6 and TRBJ1-1; a possible D gene is TRBD1 (5 bases). Germline lookup yields CDR1 SGHVS and CDR2 FNYEAQ. Trimming left V 4 bases short and J 2 bases short, with 8 bases between. CDR3 length: 13 amino acids. DNA of the CDR3: TGTGCCAGCAGCTCGGACACAAACACTGAAGCTTTCTTT. Encoded protein: CASSSDTNTEAFF.

This clone has just a few counts. The J gene is TRBJ1-1, the V gene TRBV18; D is unresolved. Trimming left V 5 bases short and J 3 bases short, with 4 bases between. The CDR3 has 11 residues. CDR1 and CDR2 (germline): KGHSH, LQKENI. CDR3 in DNA: TGTGCCAGCTCAACGGACACTGAAGCTTTCTTT. Encoded protein: CASSTDTEAFF.

This clone was counted once. This rearrangement joins TRBV6-5 to TRBJ2-5; D might be TRBD2 (6 bases). V dropped 7 bases and J dropped 7 bases, with 13 bases sitting between them. The germline V gene encodes CDR1 MNHEY and CDR2 SVGAGI. This CDR3 spans 12 amino acids. CDR3 sequence (DNA): TGTGCCAGCACGGAGGGGATCGGGACCCAGTACTTC. Amino acids: CASTEGIGTQYF.

J is TRBJ2-7 and V is TRBV5-1; D may be TRBD1 (6 bases). The CDR3 has 15 amino acids. The V end lost 5 bases, the J end lost 2 bases, and 17 bases lay between the germline ends. CDR1 and CDR2 (germline): SGHRS, YFSETQ. This chain's CDR3 is CASRPGTFEAYEQYF. In DNA, the CDR3 is TGCGCCAGCAGACCGGGGACATTCGAGGCCTACGAGCAGTACTTC.